These 27 T cell receptor beta chains were sequenced from one sample in a study of Ad26.COV2.S vaccination and SARS-CoV-2 variants. As to treatment: roughly 18 received Ad26.COV2.S at low or high dose, single or two shots; about 5 received placebo; per-sample allocation not given. At day 63 after the first vaccine or placebo injection, samples were drawn. Measured with immunoSEQ multiplex PCR; TCRdb has only the in-frame clones, and not every one. In the table there are approximately 450,000 clones, more than 80% of which are singletons. Specimen: peripheral blood, collected in a trial of Ad26.COV2.S vaccine versus placebo. The receptors here all came from a person between 18 and 65 years old who received the Ad26.COV2.S COVID-19 vaccine or a placebo.

This clone was seen a handful of times. The rearrangement links TRBV29-1 to TRBJ2-5, with D possibly being TRBD1 or TRBD2 (5 bases each). The V gene's germline CDR1 is SQVTM and CDR2 ANQGSEA. The CDR3 loop spans 15 amino acids. Trimming removed 5 bases from V and 1 base from J, with 17 bases in between. Here the CDR3 reads CSVLMRGEPQETQYF. As DNA, the CDR3 is TGCAGCGTTCTAATGAGAGGGGAACCCCAAGAGACCCAGTACTTC. Supplemented by reference TRBV29-1 and TRBJ2-5, the full variable domain reads SAVISQKPSRDICQRGTSLTIQCQVDSQVTMMFWYRQQPGQSLTLIATANQGSEATYESGFVIDKFPISRPNLTFSTLTVSNMSPEDSSIYLCSVLMRGEPQETQYFGPGTRLLVL.

The chain employs TRBV6-5 and TRBJ2-7; TRBD1 is a possible D gene (5 bases). Trimming cost V 11 bases and J 6 bases, with 11 bases left between them. The CDR3 length is 10 residues. CDR1 and CDR2 from the germline V gene are MNHEY and SVGAGI. The CDR3 spells CAVSRGEQYF. CDR3 nucleotide sequence: TGTGCCGTGTCAAGGGGCGAGCAGTACTTC.

The chain is built from TRBV10-2 and TRBJ1-1, with TRBD1 identical over 8 bases. Looked up from germline, CDR1 is WSHSY and CDR2 is SAAADI. The CDR3 covers 16 residues. J was trimmed by 5 bases and V by 8 bases; bases with no gene match: 16. The CDR3 is CASGRPRGRVLTEAFF. The CDR3, as DNA: TGCGCCAGCGGACGGCCCAGGGGGCGAGTATTGACTGAAGCTTTCTTT.

The rearrangement uses TRBV19 and TRBJ2-3; D not resolved. V was cut by 6 bases and J by 7 bases, with 17 bases left in between. The V gene's germline CDR1 is LNHDA and CDR2 SQIVND (reference sequence). The CDR3 is 14 amino acids. This chain's CDR3 is CASRGIGTTNTQYF. The CDR3 DNA sequence: TGTGCCAGTAGGGGTATCGGAACAACGAATACGCAGTATTTT.

This chain joins TRBV7-9 and TRBJ2-1; 8 nucleotides line up with TRBD1. Looked up from germline, CDR1 is SEHNR and CDR2 is FQNEAQ (reference sequence). The CDR3 length is 19 residues. V dropped 0 bases and J dropped 5; count of bases not matched to a gene: 15. In nucleotides, the CDR3 is TGTGCCAGCAGCTTAGCGTTCGTCCCACAGGGGGAAGGGAACAATGAGCAGTTCTTC. It specifies CASSLAFVPQGEGNNEQFF.

DNA of the CDR3: TGTGCCAGCAGCAACCAACAGAATAACACCGGGGAGCTGTTTTTT. This codes for CASSNQQNNTGELFF. The chain has TRBV21-1 and TRBJ2-2; TRBD1, the table's D call, lacks a check against the DNA. TRBV21-1 is deemed a pseudogene. This CDR3 comprises 15 residues.

CDR3 in DNA: TGTGCCAGCAGGACAGGGGGTATAGATACGCAGTATTTT. Encoded protein: CASRTGGIDTQYF. V is TRBV12-3 or TRBV12-4 and J is TRBJ2-3, with 9 bases that match TRBD1. Trimming took 6 bases from V and 5 from J; bases not matched to a gene: 3. The length of the CDR3 is 13 residues.

CDR3 sequence reads: CATSNGGRYGELFF. CDR3 nucleotides: TGTGCCACCAGTAACGGAGGACGATACGGGGAGCTGTTTTTT. The chain combines TRBV24-1 with TRBJ2-2; D may be TRBD2 (5 bases). The V end lost 6 bases, the J end lost 7 bases, and 14 bases lay between the germline ends. The CDR3 is 14 residues long. From germline, CDR1 is KGHDR and CDR2 SFDVKD.

V usage is TRBV7-8 and J usage is TRBJ1-2, with a weak D call TRBD1 (6 bases). V was shortened by 5 bases and J by 4 bases, with 20 bases between the two germline ends. Germline-derived CDR1 and CDR2 are SGHVS and FQNEAQ. The CDR3 totals 16 residues. The CDR3 region is CASSQRQALSGYGYTF. CDR3 nucleotide sequence: TGTGCCAGCAGCCAACGACAGGCCCTAAGCGGCTATGGCTACACCTTC.

This clone appeared once. The chain combines TRBV5-8 with TRBJ1-1; 9 bases match TRBD1. The CDR3 covers 16 residues. The V segment lost 4 bases and the J segment 0 bases; nucleotides outside the gene matches: 7. Germline V gene lookup returns CDR1 SGHTS and CDR2 YDEGEE. CDR3 nucleotides: TGTGCCAGCAGCGTGGGGACAGGGAGTCTGAACACTGAAGCTTTCTTT. Amino acids: CASSVGTGSLNTEAFF.

The chain has TRBV10-2 and TRBJ2-3, with 15 bases identical to TRBD2. Trimming took 6 bases from V and 1 from J; bases not matched to a gene: 11. Germline lookup yields CDR1 WSHSY and CDR2 SAAADI. The CDR3 covers 19 residues. The CDR3 reads CASRLKGTSGRSGTDTQYF. In DNA, the CDR3 is TGCGCCAGCAGACTCAAGGGGACTAGCGGGAGGAGTGGCACAGATACGCAGTATTTT.

This rearrangement joins TRBV2 to TRBJ2-1; TRBD2 agrees at 8 bases. This CDR3 spans 15 amino acids. V gave up 4 bases and J gave up 1 base; unmatched junction bases: 3. Germline CDR1 and CDR2: SNHLY and FYNNEI. The CDR3 DNA sequence: TGTGCCAGCAGTGTCAGCGGGAGTTCCTACAATGAGCAGTTCTTC. This sequence encodes CASSVSGSSYNEQFF.

This clone has only one observation. The V call is TRBV5-5, the J call TRBJ1-1; D gene uncertain. The germline V gene encodes CDR1 SGHKS and CDR2 YYEKEE (reference sequence). CDR3 size: 16 residues. Trimming stripped 0 bases from V and 0 bases from J, with 12 bases between. The CDR3 nucleotides are TGTGCCAGCAGCTTGGCCTCGCGGGCGGTGAACACTGAAGCTTTCTTT. Translating gives CASSLASRAVNTEAFF.

The genes are TRBV19 and TRBJ2-3; TRBD2 agrees at 8 bases. Per germline, CDR1 LNHDA and CDR2 SQIVND (reference sequence). V shed 3 bases, J shed 2 bases, and the junction held 7 bases outside the gene matches. This CDR3 has 16 amino acids. The CDR3 DNA reads as TGTGCCAGTAGTATTGGGCGGGAGGCATTCACAGATACGCAGTATTTT. This sequence encodes CASSIGREAFTDTQYF.

This rearrangement joins TRBV10-1 to TRBJ2-7, with 9 nucleotides matching TRBD2. The CDR3 extends over 18 amino acids. Per germline, CDR1 WNHNN and CDR2 SYGVQD (reference sequence). The V and J ends lost 2 bases and 0 bases, in that order; junction bases with no gene match: 11. The CDR3 spells CASSEGDLTSGSSYEQYF. The CDR3 DNA sequence: TGCGCCAGCAGTGAGGGGGACCTGACTAGCGGAAGCTCCTACGAGCAGTACTTC.

The rearrangement links TRBV28 to TRBJ2-1, with TRBD2 identical over 7 bases. V lost 2 bases and J lost 7; bases outside the gene matches: 14. This CDR3 is 17 amino acids long. CDR1 and CDR2 (germline): MDHEN, SYDVKM. The CDR3 DNA is TGTGCCAGCAGTTTAACTAGCGTCTCCCCCCAACGTAATGAGCAGTTCTTC. This codes for CASSLTSVSPQRNEQFF.

The chain joins TRBV7-9 to TRBJ1-3, with 8 bases matching TRBD1. Trimming at V came to 5 bases and at J to 2 bases, leaving 5 bases not matched to a gene. CDR1 SEHNR and CDR2 FQNEAQ come from the germline V gene (reference sequence). This CDR3 region has 15 residues. CDR3 protein: CASSQTTGAGNTIYF. CDR3 nucleotides: TGTGCCAGCAGCCAGACGACAGGGGCTGGAAACACCATATATTTT.

The chain employs TRBV12-3 or TRBV12-4 and TRBJ2-7; unclear D gene. V shed 3 bases and J shed 10 bases, with 16 bases lying between them. CDR3 length: 13 amino acids. CDR3 DNA: TGTGCCAGCAGTTTCCGCCCTCTGGATTCTCAGTACTTC. Its protein product is CASSFRPLDSQYF.

This clone was counted a few times. V gene TRBV28 combines with J gene TRBJ1-5, with D perhaps TRBD1 (6 bases). CDR3 length: 13 residues. The V gene's germline CDR1 is MDHEN and CDR2 SYDVKM. V gave up 3 bases and J gave up 10 bases, with 13 bases separating them. The CDR3 nucleotides read TGTGCCAGCAGTTTCGGGACACGTACACCCCAGCATTTT. This gives the protein CASSFGTRTPQHF.

V is TRBV5-1 and J is TRBJ2-7; 11 bases line up with TRBD1. The CDR3 loop spans 15 amino acids. J was trimmed by 4 bases and V by 4 bases; bases with no gene match: 7. Germline V gene data show CDR1 as SGHRS and CDR2 as YFSETQ. The CDR3, as DNA: TGCGCCAGCAGCCCCGCCGGGACAGGGGGATACGAGCAGTACTTC. Encoded protein: CASSPAGTGGYEQYF.

The chain recombines TRBV5-4 with TRBJ1-4, with TRBD1 as a possible D gene (6 bases). The CDR3 consists of 14 residues. With 4 bases removed from V and 5 bases from J, the gap between germline ends came to 12 bases. Germline-derived CDR1 and CDR2 are SGHNT and YYREEE (reference sequence). DNA of the CDR3: TGTGCCAGCAGCATGACGGGGGCGAATGAAAAACTGTTTTTT. Encoded protein: CASSMTGANEKLFF. Together with reference TRBV5-4 and TRBJ1-4, the CDR3 gives the full variable domain: ETGVTQSPTHLIKTRGQQVTLRCSSQSGHNTVSWYQQALGQGPQFIFQYYREEENGRGNFPPRFSGLQFPNYSSELNVNALELDDSALYLCASSMTGANEKLFFGSGTQLSVL.

The CDR3 spells CASSPLGGVVGETQYF. DNA of the CDR3: TGCGCCAGCAGCCCCCTTGGAGGAGTGGTAGGAGAGACCCAGTACTTC. The V gene is TRBV5-1, the J gene TRBJ2-5, with D perhaps TRBD2 (5 bases). This CDR3 is 16 amino acids long. Trimming removed 4 bases from V and 4 bases from J, with 20 bases in between. Germline CDR1 reads SGHRS; CDR2 reads YFSETQ. The full variable domain, in which reference TRBV5-1 and TRBJ2-5 provide the parts outside the CDR3, is KAGVTQTPRYLIKTRGQQVTLSCSPISGHRSVSWYQQTPGQGLQFLFEYFSETQRNKGNFPGRFSGRQFSNSRSEMNVSTLELGDSALYLCASSPLGGVVGETQYFGPGTRLLVL.

V and J are TRBV10-3 and TRBJ2-1; 7 bases match TRBD2. CDR3 length: 17 amino acids. J was trimmed by 0 bases and V by 8 bases; bases with no gene match: 13. CDR1 is ENHRY and CDR2 is SYGVKD in the germline V gene. CDR3 in DNA: TGTGCCATCTCCACTAGCGCCCGTCCAGGCTCCTACAATGAGCAGTTCTTC. Its protein product is CAISTSARPGSYNEQFF.

The chain is built from TRBV11-3 and TRBJ2-2; 9 bases are a match to TRBD2. The trim removed 1 base at V and 7 bases at J, leaving 16 bases unmatched. The CDR3 has 19 amino acids. Germline-derived CDR1 and CDR2 are SGHNT and YENEEA. CDR3 amino acids: CASSLGKIGGRGNDGELFF. In nucleotides, the CDR3 is TGTGCCAGCAGCTTAGGGAAAATCGGCGGGAGGGGAAACGACGGGGAGCTGTTTTTT.

Regarding this clone: The sample contains more than one DNA sequence encoding this CDR3. CDR3 nucleotides: TGTGCCAGCAGTTTGAGGTACAATGAGCAGTTCTTC. It translates to CASSLRYNEQFF. The chain joins TRBV28 to TRBJ2-1; D is unclear. Trimming removed 3 bases at V and 4 bases at J, with 4 bases between. Germline assignment: CDR1 MDHEN and CDR2 SYDVKM. CDR3 length equals 12 residues. The full variable domain, in which reference TRBV28 and TRBJ2-1 provide the parts outside the CDR3, is DVKVTQSSRYLVKRTGEKVFLECVQDMDHENMFWYRQDPGLGLRLIYFSYDVKMKEKGDIPEGYSVSREKKERFSLILESASTNQTSMYLCASSLRYNEQFFGPGTRLTVL.

The CDR3 protein is CASSPSGQGSSYNSPLHF. For the CDR3, the DNA is TGTGCCAGCTCACCATCGGGACAGGGTAGCTCCTATAATTCACCCCTCCACTTT. V usage is TRBV18 and J usage is TRBJ1-6, with 9 bases lining up with TRBD1. The CDR3 is 18 amino acids. Germline-derived CDR1 and CDR2 are KGHSH and LQKENI. V was pared by 2 bases and J by 0 bases, with 5 bases of the junction left unmatched.

This chain links TRBV4-1 with TRBJ2-7, with D hard to call. V was shortened by 1 base and J by 3 bases, with 7 bases between the two germline ends. The germline V gene has CDR1 MGHRA and CDR2 YSYEKL. CDR3 length: 13 amino acids. The CDR3 spells CASSQVDRYEQYF. Here the CDR3 DNA reads TGCGCCAGCAGCCAAGTGGACCGCTACGAGCAGTACTTC.